This TCR beta chain appears in the sequencing data of a study of cytomegalovirus exposure and HLA in healthy donors (dated by TCRdb to about 2017). Study-wide context: In an earlier analysis of 587 of the donors, 276 Gb of sequence data and 117 million unique TCR beta sequences from approximately 180 million T cells were reported. Rather than drawing on any new phenotypic data, the later analysis identified candidate immune exposures from TCR beta sequences and the way those sequences occurred across donors. Alongside the repertoire data, information on donor age, sex, ethnicity and CMV serostatus was compiled. HLA typing covered class I and class II loci at four-digit resolution. The T cell repertoires of 670 or so subjects were profiled by immunosequencing and related to cytomegalovirus serostatus. A separate validation cohort of about 110 different subjects was used in addition to the roughly 620-subject first cohort. Of the approximately 400 genotyped donors, 75% to 85% were placed in the genetic ancestry cluster associated with self-reported Caucasian donors. Every repertoire in the discovery cohort had been generated on one and the same sequencing platform. In a later analysis, previously published TCR beta repertoires from 600 to 850 donors were re-analyzed and high-resolution HLA genotyping was added so that TCR occurrence patterns could be studied. The number of typed donors differed by locus: about 620-630 for A, B, C, DRB1 and DQB1; 500 to 550 for DQA1; around 580 for DPA1; and approximately 450 for DPB1. High-throughput TCR immunosequencing, statistical association of individual TCRs with disease status, and machine learning were combined to predict cytomegalovirus infection status. To decide whether each TCR beta V gene segment behaved as functional or pseudogenic, an earlier analysis of some 580 of the donors relied on high-throughput TCR beta sequencing. Among roughly 400 genotyped donors of the cohort, an average of around 240,000 unique TCR beta nucleotide sequences was sequenced per donor, of which about 20% were non-productive. Four or five DR-DQ haplotypes were handled as single units for association and clustering because linkage in the cohort was strong. A later genetic analysis took genome-wide SNP genotypes for about three fifths of the 666 donors and used that subset as a discovery cohort. Approximately 310 gigabases of sequencing data and approximately 84 million unique TCR sequences were included in an early release covering roughly 600 HLA-typed donors. The aim of the study was to test whether cataloging public T cell receptors could identify signatures of past pathogen exposure. Summary of the overall study and its limitations: A later analysis reported that several top co-occurrence clusters appeared linked to parvovirus B19, influenza, CMV and Epstein-Barr virus. The presence/absence analyses assumed that sequencing depth was roughly uniform across donors, and that assumption may not be true. Most TCR sequences were seen in very few donors, while some public TCRs were found in many individuals. The classifier was reported to diagnose cytomegalovirus status with high specificity and sensitivity in both the original cohort and the validation cohort. Correlated functional status among segregating V segments might be attributable to linkage disequilibrium, but an unknown experimental factor could not be ruled out. The earlier analysis of fewer than 750 of the donors excluded 15 to 20 rarely observed V segments, including chromosome 9 orphons, because counts were too low. In a later genetic analysis, fewer N-insertions in productive TCRs were reported among donors in an Asian-associated ancestry cluster than the approximately 670-donor mean. This cohort had only TCR beta chains sequenced, and the lack of alpha or paired-chain data limited which features could be detected. Three of the identified cytomegalovirus-associated TCR beta chains were confirmed in vitro to be specific for cytomegalovirus antigens. In a later analysis, 15,000 to 20,000 TCR beta sequences were associated with specific HLA alleles at a false discovery rate of 0.05. CMV serostatus was the only immune exposure information available for the cohort. In an earlier analysis of 587 of the donors, most TCR beta V segments were observed in productive rearrangements about 90% or about 30% of the time, broadly matching IMGT annotations. In a later genetic analysis, a missense DCLRE1C variant was associated with V-gene and J-gene trimming of TCR beta chains, and the association was replicated in an independent cohort. In a later analysis, TCR association rates were found to vary across HLA loci, with the most associated TCRs seen for DRB1 alleles and the fewest for HLA-C alleles. A further reported finding was that TCR beta sequences accurately predicted the HLA-A and HLA-B alleles for most subjects in the first cohort. A group of highly shared sequence variants was considered likely to be a technical artifact of the sequencing pipeline. In a later analysis, HLA-associated TCR beta chains showed more clonal expansion and lower generation probabilities than non-associated chains that were equally common. When HLA alleles, especially DR and DQ, strongly co-occurred, attributing TCR associations to individual alleles was difficult. Because the 87-base-pair reads could not distinguish some IMGT-functional V segments, including TRBV6-2 and TRBV6-3, those segments were excluded. A total of about 180 TCR beta chains were listed by the study as associated with cytomegalovirus. According to a later analysis, most CMV-associated TCR beta chains appeared to be HLA-restricted, and the HLA associations seemed to be driven largely by CMV exposure. Because some donors lacked HLA typing at each locus, the association tests relied only on the typed subset. The authors suggested that the approach could potentially be generalized to other disease states and immunological phenotypes.

The cohort was made up of approximately 670 healthy bone marrow donors. At the time of sampling, every cohort member was nominally healthy, though immune exposures that went unrecorded were likely present. The donor tested CMV seronegative, placing the donor among the 300 to 400 seronegative members of the cohort. Every donor gave a peripheral blood sample, and the peripheral blood mononuclear cells from that sample were used for TCR beta sequencing. Genomic DNA extraction from the blood cell samples was performed with the Qiagen DNeasy Blood Extraction Kit. Library preparation was by the immunoSEQ multiplex PCR assay. The multiplex PCR relied on a mix of 60 forward primers for TCR Vbeta segments and 13 reverse primers for TCR Jbeta segments. The CDR3 region of rearranged TCR beta genes was amplified from genomic DNA with a multiplex PCR assay. The Illumina HiSeq System was used to sequence the amplified TCR beta libraries as 87-base-pair reads. On the study's bioinformatics: A later analysis counted some 74 million unique TCR beta chains across the approximately 700 repertoires, and some 11 million of these chains were shared by at least two donors. To remove PCR and sequencing errors, raw reads were error-corrected and collapsed into unique sequences using a nearest-neighbor algorithm that merged closely related sequences. To assign V, D and J gene segments, CDR3 sequences were aligned to IMGT reference sequences. Each retained sequence needed at least a six-nucleotide match to both a V gene segment and a J gene segment. A rearrangement was called productive if the CDR3 had no stop codons and remained in frame with V and J, and every other rearrangement was called non-productive. Following IMGT convention, CDR3 was defined as the stretch from the second conserved V-encoded cysteine up to the conserved J-encoded phenylalanine. In an earlier analysis of just under 600 of the donors, sequences lacking an unambiguous match to a single V gene segment were excluded. An earlier analysis of roughly 590 of the donors called V segments functional above 56.7% productive rearrangements and segregating when the between-donor standard deviation exceeded 5%. A statistical classification framework was developed to diagnose cytomegalovirus status using the catalog of TCR beta chain sequences. V and J gene assignment, in a later analysis, came from comparing TCR nucleotide sequences with IMGT/GENE-DB human TR gene sequences. The TCRdist pipeline was used in a later analysis to assign CDR3 sequences and most-parsimonious VDJ recombination scenarios. In a later analysis, each TCR beta chain was defined by its CDR3 amino acid sequence together with its V-gene family, and reads without a unique V-gene family were excluded. A later analysis removed roughly 590 highly shared, low-generation-probability nucleotide sequences to deal with suspected cross-contamination and a sequencing artifact. A later analysis calculated a clonal expansion index for each public chain from normalized within-repertoire ranks of inferred template counts. Generation probabilities in a later analysis came from a VDJ recombination model fitted to out-of-frame rearrangements, and those results were checked against IGoR. A later analysis scored TCR-TCR, TCR-HLA and TCR-CMV co-occurrence with hypergeometric tests, applying a repertoire-size bias correction to TCR pairs. False discovery rates were estimated in a later analysis by permuting HLA or CMV assignments 20 times. In a later analysis, co-occurring TCRs were grouped using DBSCAN, with TCRdist sequence similarity added in when clustering inside HLA-allele-positive subsets. Co-occurrence clustering excluded repertoires with fewer than 30,000 or more than 120,000 public chains, plus five with anomalous nucleotide sharing. TCRdb obtained this table from immuneACCESS and retained in-frame rearrangements with V and J assigned. These tables miss some clones; where compared with another copy, unresolved V genes account for less than half of the shortfall, and the remainder is unexplained. V and J calls and clone size are as listed in that table; D and trimming were resolved from the DNA. The sample records about 120,000 clones, more than 65% of which are singletons. Together, the top ten hold roughly 1.5% of the sample.

At the junction V is shortened by 0 bases and J by 2 bases, with 11 bases in between. CDR1 SGHKS and CDR2 YYEKEE were looked up in the germline V gene (reference sequence). Including cysteine and phenylalanine, the CDR3 has 15 amino acids. The read is trimmed to its CDR3 DNA, 45 bases read in frame from base 1. Turning to this clone: No antigen is known for it. Base-call qualities are not available, and no considerably larger clone is one nucleotide away.

The V gene is TRBV5-5 and the J gene is TRBJ1-1; the D gene is possibly TRBD1, with 5 bases matching. This sequence originates from a woman aged 18-30 years in good health and CMV-seronegative. Specimen: PBMCs. CDR3 sequence: CASSLGPGRNTEAFF. In nucleotide form, the sequence is TGTGCCAGCAGCTTGGGTCCAGGGCGCAACACTGAAGCTTTCTTT. With the rest looked up from the reference TRBV5-5 and TRBJ1-1 genes rather than sequenced, the full variable domain is DAGVTQSPTHLIKTRGQQVTLRCSPISGHKSVSWYQQVLGQGPQFIFQYYEKEERGRGNFPDRFSARQFPNYSSELNVNALLLGDSALYLCASSLGPGRNTEAFFGQGTRLTVV.